This entry is about one TCR beta chain. Its antigen is as yet unknown. A junction end diverges from the germline sequence, so it may reflect a read error. Patients underwent thyroid surgery, and none had received any treatment before it. This CDR3 has 14 amino acids. Germline assignment: CDR1 SGHAT and CDR2 FQDESV (reference sequence). Through MiXCR, TCRdb re-clonotyped the PCR reads. The sample holds 21,000 or so clones, about 20% seen once. These data originate in a study of metastatic and nonmetastatic thyroid tumors. General study points: Within blood and tumor, benign nodules reportedly had significantly lower TCR beta diversity than malignant thyroid tumors did.

The chain recombines TRBV11-1 with TRBJ2-7; TRBD1 matches at 9 bases. The sequence was obtained from a female donor with papillary thyroid cancer or a benign thyroid nodule (not recorded which). Some clones in this sample may be carry-over from other donors' samples. The sequenced sample was tumor tissue. The CDR3 sequence is CAGSFGTGLQEQYF. The CDR3 bases are TGTGCCGGCAGCTTCGGGACAGGGTTACAAGAGCAGTACTTC.